This T cell receptor (beta chain) comes out of a study of T cell responses to AZD1222 COVID-19 vaccine. Assay: immunoSEQ multiplex PCR; the TCRdb copy retains only in-frame clones and omits some. The data contain roughly 150,000 clones, 90% to 95% of them seen just once; the ten biggest clones take up about 2.5%. The V segment lost 2 bases and the J segment 1 base; nucleotides outside the gene matches: 6. Germline V lookup: CDR1 SGHTA, CDR2 FQGNSA. The length of the CDR3 is 16 residues. This sequence was found in an adult in good health. Specimen: peripheral blood, collected on day 0 of AZD1222 vaccination. This chain links TRBV7-2 with TRBJ2-3, with 7 positions matching TRBD2. The CDR3 nucleotides are TGTGCCAGCAGCTTAAGGGAGGGCGGGGGCACAGATACGCAGTATTTT. Protein: CASSLREGGGTDTQYF.